This T cell receptor beta chain was sequenced for a study of graft-versus-host responses after intestinal transplantation. Whole-study context: Each of the recipients got a multivisceral, liver-intestinal, or isolated intestinal transplant. Study-wide points: When patients had graft-donor T cell macrochimerism, their allografts held high graft-versus-host to host-versus-graft clonal ratios.

Germline CDR1 reads SGDLS; CDR2 reads YYNGEE. V lost 6 bases and J lost 4; bases outside the gene matches: 7. The CDR3 totals 14 residues. Method: immunoSEQ multiplex PCR; TCRdb's copy keeps in-frame clones and lacks some. Of 130,000 or so clones listed, roughly 92% are singletons. Regarding this clone: The target antigen is unknown.

This clonotype was obtained from a human donor who received an intestinal transplant. This sample comprised unstimulated CD4+ T cells sorted from spleen or lymph node cells, obtained before intestinal transplant. This chain connects TRBV9 to TRBJ2-3; TRBD2 agrees at 8 bases. The DNA of the CDR3 is TGTGCCAGCACCGTTAGCGGGGTCGCAGATACGCAGTATTTT. Protein product: CASTVSGVADTQYF.